This is a list of T cell receptor beta chains from one sample in a study of CD4 T cells in relation to SARS-CoV-2 and coronaviruses. Their antigens remain unidentified. Generated by immunoSEQ multiplex PCR, the TCRdb table keeps only in-frame clones and is missing some. Found here are fewer than 25,000 clones, around four fifths of them singletons; the top ten hold less than 20%. The sample comprised CD4+ T cells from PBMCs, cultured in vitro. The receptors shown here come from a human donor in good health. Each CDR3 is given with its conserved first and last residue.

>TRBJ1-2|15|TRBV7-2
CASSLAAGGGRGYTF
>TRBJ1-2|14|TRBV2
CASSEAQGGYGYTF
>TRBJ1-1|13|TRBV28
CASSSRVRTEAFF
>TRBJ2-3|15|TRBV5-4
CASRSGTSGYDTQYF
>TRBJ1-5|16|TRBV15
CATSRDRGTGNQPQHF
>TRBJ2-7|17|TRBV10-3
CAISGSRLAGESHEQYF
>TRBJ2-3|16|TRBV20-1
CSASPSSGSILDTQYF
>TRBJ1-1|16|TRBV19
CASSILSAGGGYEAFF
>TRBJ2-2|14|TRBV19
CASSIAGINGELFF
>TRBJ2-3|17|TRBV5-1
CASSGGLAPVLADTQYF
>TRBJ2-7|14|TRBV6-5
CASTRTGMTYEQYF
>TRBJ1-6|16|TRBV6-6
CASSDRGGSYNSPLHF
>TRBJ2-7|14|TRBV5-6
CASSPTPGVSEQYF
>TRBJ2-5|15|TRBV5-5
CASSLRFSGRETQYF
>TRBJ2-2|15|TRBV7-9
CASSRTGGFTGELFF
>TRBJ1-5|16|TRBV6-5
CASSYSRDTLNQPQHF
>TRBJ1-4|15|TRBV6-5
CASRTGPATNEKLFF
>TRBJ1-2|13|TRBV5-1
CASSPGRYYGYTF
>TRBJ2-7|14|TRBV3-1/TRBV3-2
CASSQEGTAYEQYF
>TRBJ2-7|17|TRBV5-6
CASSFGQTTGITYEQYF
>TRBJ2-5|13|TRBV6-5
CASSYSNQETQYF
>TRBJ1-6|12|TRBV9
CASSVEGSPLHF
>TRBJ1-2|15|TRBV7-9
CASSVRDSQDGGYTF
>TRBJ2-7|15|TRBV3-1/TRBV3-2
CASSQWTGINYEQYF
>TRBJ1-5|12|TRBV28
CASSLGYQPQHF
>TRBJ2-3|17|TRBV10-3
CAITNGLAGGPGDTQYF
>TRBJ1-2|12|TRBV28
CASRPGLYGYTF
>TRBJ2-7|15|TRBV19
CASALGGQGLYEQYF
>TRBJ1-1|19|TRBV7-9
CASSLGGIIDREMNTEAFF
>TRBJ2-5|11|TRBV28
CASRGGETQYF
>TRBJ2-1|20|TRBV11-3
CASSLETDTTGTGSYNEQFF
>TRBJ1-2|15|TRBV5-1
CASSLLEGANYGYTF
>TRBJ1-3|14|TRBV6-5
CASSGLLGGNTIYF
>TRBJ2-3|16|TRBV12-1
CASSFEGWSSTDTQYF
>TRBJ2-5|14|TRBV6-5
CAIYGTSGQETQYF
>TRBJ1-2|13|TRBV4-1
CASSETGNYGYTF
>TRBJ1-3|15|TRBV5-1
CASSPEGYSGNTIYF
>TRBJ2-1|19|TRBV19
CASSTISEGGTLPYNEQFF
>TRBJ2-7|15|TRBV27
CASSLSQGAAYEQYF
>TRBJ2-2|13|TRBV19
CASSITVTGELFF
>TRBJ1-6|15|TRBV3-1/TRBV3-2
CASSQEGRAWTPLHF
>TRBJ1-5|14|TRBV30
CAWSSRTGDQPQHF
>TRBJ2-1|14|TRBV5-4
CASSLGPTGNEQFF
>TRBJ2-1|13|TRBV2
CASRGDSYNEQFF
>TRBJ1-2|13|TRBV19
CASREQLSYGYTF
>TRBJ1-5|15|TRBV30
CAWSVRTGSNQPQHF
>TRBJ1-6|14|TRBV4-1
CASSQAAGNSPLHF
>TRBJ1-4|12|TRBV20-1
CSASAPNEKLFF
>TRBJ1-2|12|TRBV15
CATSRDRSGYTF
>TRBJ1-1|14|TRBV7-3
CASSSGGGVTEAFF
>TRBJ1-6|16|TRBV18
CASSPPHRQAFPPLHF
>TRBJ1-5|15|TRBV11-2
CASSAGAGPNQPQHF
>TRBJ2-7|15|TRBV27
CASKPAPGTYYEQYF